The rows below give T cell receptor beta chains drawn from one sample of a study of cytomegalovirus exposure and HLA in healthy donors. Measured with immunoSEQ multiplex PCR; TCRdb has only the in-frame clones, and not every one. Of about 120,000 clones in the sample, about 80% were seen once. Input material: PBMCs. These receptors all come from a woman in her forties or fifties in good health and CMV-seronegative. Each CDR3 is given with its conserved first and last residue. The D gene is left open where the match is weak. Clone size appears in some rows only: once, few, many, or a class for an expanded clone.

TRBV7-9,-,15,TRBD1,TRBJ2-2,CASRMPGQGTGELFF,TGTGCCAGCCGAATGCCGGGACAGGGGACCGGGGAGCTGTTTTTT
TRBV7-8,-,16,TRBD2,TRBJ2-7,CASSFKSGRGSYEQYF,TGTGCCAGCAGCTTCAAGAGCGGGAGGGGGTCCTACGAGCAGTACTTC
TRBV4-3,-,16,-,TRBJ2-3,CASSQEKGLSTDTQYF,TGCGCCAGCAGCCAAGAAAAGGGACTCTCCACAGATACGCAGTATTTT
TRBV5-4,-,14,-,TRBJ2-3,CASSLGTVTDTQYF,TGTGCCAGCAGCTTAGGGACTGTTACAGATACGCAGTATTTT
TRBV4-3,-,16,-,TRBJ2-1,CASSPRAGSSYNEQFF,TGCGCCAGCAGCCCCCGGGCCGGGAGCTCCTACAATGAGCAGTTCTTC
TRBV5-1,-,13,TRBD1,TRBJ2-7,CASSPGDSYEQYF,TGCGCCAGCAGCCCTGGGGACAGCTACGAGCAGTACTTC
TRBV11-2,-,17,TRBD2,TRBJ2-2,CASSKIVAGGVTGELFF,TGTGCCAGCAGTAAGATTGTAGCGGGAGGAGTCACCGGGGAGCTGTTTTTT
TRBV6-5,-,13,-,TRBJ2-7,CASRKEALYEQYF,TGTGCCAGCAGAAAGGAGGCCCTCTACGAGCAGTACTTC
TRBV9,-,15,-,TRBJ2-1,CASSVGGASYNEQFF,TGTGCCAGCAGCGTAGGTGGAGCCTCCTACAATGAGCAGTTCTTC
TRBV4-1,-,12,-,TRBJ2-7,CASSQPGDEQYF,TGCGCCAGCAGCCAACCCGGGGACGAGCAGTACTTC
TRBV18,few,16,TRBD1,TRBJ2-7,CASSPVLGQGAVEQYF,TGTGCCAGCTCACCCGTATTAGGACAGGGAGCGGTCGAGCAGTACTTC